The source of this T cell receptor beta chain is a study of CD8 T cells in Susac syndrome (dated by TCRdb to the late 2010s). As for the study more broadly: Whether CD8+ T cell activation and differentiation in Susac syndrome was antigen driven was tested using repertoire sequencing. The clonality of the CD8+ T cell repertoire was compared across 11 to 12 healthy donors, roughly 14 Susac syndrome patients and 15 multiple sclerosis patients.

High-throughput TCR beta sequencing profiled peripheral blood CD8+ and CD4+ T cells from healthy donors, Susac syndrome patients and multiple sclerosis patients. Treatment-naive patients with stable or active relapsing-remitting disease fulfilling revised McDonald criteria were used as multiple sclerosis controls. Bulk CD8+ and CD4+ T cells were purified by magnetic negative isolation, while CD8+ TEMRA cells were enriched using FACS. Blood was drawn into EDTA tubes, processed within 24 hours, and PBMCs were isolated by density gradient centrifugation. PBMCs intended for TCR sequencing were frozen in liquid nitrogen and were later thawed in a 37 degrees C water bath. The sorted or isolated CD4+, CD8+ and CD8+ TEMRA cells reached a purity of at least 90%. From cysteine to phenylalanine, the CDR3 is 15 amino acids long. The sequence is cut down to CDR3 DNA, 45 bases in frame from base 1. V loses 4 bases, J loses 4 bases, and the germline ends lie 17 bases apart. The germline V gene (reference sequence) gives CDR1 as SGHNT and CDR2 as YYREEE.

Study-level results and caveats: The number of individuals in the TCR sequencing and HLA analysis was acknowledged as relatively small.

As concerns this clonotype: The target of this receptor is not known. Per-base quality was not reported, and no clone a single base away is much larger than it.

RNA was extracted using the RNeasy kit, and about 0.45 to 1 microgram was reverse transcribed with random hexamers. The immunoSEQ multiplex PCR assay, which covers 54 Vbeta and 13 Jbeta segments, was used to amplify TCR beta CDR3 regions. Bias from PCR amplification was corrected by using a synthetic template baseline for primer optimization and for computational correction. In the authors' own workflow: Only productive sequences were kept, with reads annotated to V, D and J genes according to IMGT and analyzed in immunoSEQ Analyzer. To calculate clonality, Shannon entropy was normalized by log2 of the number of productive unique sequences and then subtracted from one. For each patient and control, public and private clones were evaluated among the 100 most prevalent clones. Clones were defined as Susac-specific when absent from the healthy and MS cohorts, from about a thousand published viral clones and from other ImmuneACCESS disease sequences. TCRdb reprocessed the public reads (quality trimming at Q25 with fastp, clone calling with MiXCR) and kept in-frame beta chains. Here each entry gathers all rows of one CDR3 protein and keeps the most common genes and DNA. For this entry, the V and J calls and clone size follow TCRdb and not the study's own pipeline. The sample has 40,000 to 60,000 distinct CDR3 sequences on record, roughly 93% of them singletons. Clones ranked in the top ten supply about 0.51% of the sample.

The rearranged chain carries TRBV5-4 and TRBJ1-2; the D region possibly corresponds to TRBD1 (5 bases align). The sample comprised CD8+ T cells from PBMCs. The source is a human donor with multiple sclerosis. The DNA sequence reads TGTGCCAGCAGCCACCTGGAAGGGGCACCCTATGGCTACACCTTC. Translated, it reads CASSHLEGAPYGYTF.